This T cell receptor beta chain was recovered during a study of T cell responses to AZD1222 COVID-19 vaccine. Sequencing used immunoSEQ multiplex PCR; TCRdb keeps in-frame clones, though not all of them. The top ten hold 26% of the sample, which has 180,000 or so clones, more than 70% seen once. Findings and caveats of the study: An increase in Spike-specific TCR breadth and depth was observed after two AZD1222 doses. Spike regions recognized by vaccine-associated CD4 TCRs spanned the protein, led by 160-218 and 743-854. Baseline seropositivity occurred in only 5 to 7 AZD1222 recipients.

V was cut by 2 bases and J by 3 bases, with 13 bases left in between. The germline CDR1 and CDR2 sequences are MDHEN and SYDVKM. The CDR3 has 16 residues. A word on this clone: No antigen is known for it.

Timing groups of about 4 and about 12 weeks for second doses were pooled. This sample comprised peripheral blood, obtained 28 days after the second AZD1222 dose. The rearrangement joins TRBV28 to TRBJ2-2; D gene unclear. The receptor comes from an adult who received the AZD1222 COVID-19 vaccine. CDR3 sequence reads: CASSLLAAPDTGELFF. In DNA, the CDR3 is TGTGCCAGCAGTTTACTGGCGGCCCCGGACACCGGGGAGCTGTTTTTT.